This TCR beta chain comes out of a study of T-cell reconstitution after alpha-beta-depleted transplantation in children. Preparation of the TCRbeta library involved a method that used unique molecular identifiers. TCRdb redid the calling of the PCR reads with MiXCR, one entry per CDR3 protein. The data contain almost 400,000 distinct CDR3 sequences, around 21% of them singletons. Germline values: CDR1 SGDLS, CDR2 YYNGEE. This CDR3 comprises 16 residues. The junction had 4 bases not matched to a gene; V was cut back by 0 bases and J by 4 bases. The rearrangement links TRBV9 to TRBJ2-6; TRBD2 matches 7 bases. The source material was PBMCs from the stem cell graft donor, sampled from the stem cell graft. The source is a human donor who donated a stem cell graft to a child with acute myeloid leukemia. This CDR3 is CASSVGGGMGANVLTF. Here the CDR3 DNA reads TGTGCCAGCAGCGTAGGGGGGGGGATGGGGGCCAACGTCCTGACTTTC.